These 5 T cell receptor beta chains came from one sample sequenced in a study of blood T cells in healthy people across ages. It was with a sample-barcoded 5' primer and a J-beta primer mix that a second PCR of about 6 to 12 cycles was run. One entry per CDR3 protein, called by TCRdb with MiXCR from the 5' RACE reads. The repertoire consists of hundreds of thousands of distinct CDR3 sequences, with roughly half occurring once and the leading ten covering roughly 14%. What was sequenced was blood. The receptor set was obtained from an elderly woman in good health.

This clonotype has at least ten counts. The chain combines TRBV9 with TRBJ1-2; D possibly corresponds to TRBD1 (6 bases). V shed 0 bases and J shed 4 bases, with 10 bases lying between them. The CDR3 has 14 residues. Germline lookup yields CDR1 SGDLS and CDR2 YYNGEE. The CDR3 sequence: CASSVAGQSYGYTF. CDR3 nucleotides: TGTGCCAGCAGCGTAGCGGGACAAAGCTATGGCTACACCTTC.

This clonotype has just one count. This chain links TRBV12-3 or TRBV12-4 with TRBJ2-1, with 8 bases matching TRBD1. This CDR3 spans 16 amino acids. J lost 9 bases, V lost 6 bases, and 16 bases had no gene match. The CDR3 nucleotides are TGTGCCAGCAGGTCCGCAGGGGGCGCTTTTCAGGTTGAGCAGTTCTTC. It specifies CASRSAGGAFQVEQFF.

The J gene is TRBJ2-1, the V gene TRBV11-2; D unclear. Germline assignment: CDR1 SGHAT and CDR2 FQNNGV. The CDR3 is 12 residues long. Between the trimmed V and J ends, which lost 2 bases and 13 bases, there was a span of 12 bases. The CDR3: CASSLMSVGQFF. In DNA, the CDR3 is TGTGCCAGCAGCTTAATGTCGGTTGGACAGTTCTTC.

The sample holds many counts of this clonotype. The rearrangement uses TRBV5-1 and TRBJ2-7, with a tentative D call TRBD1 (6 bases). Trimming took 1 base from V and 3 from J, leaving 11 bases between them. Germline CDR1 SGHRS, CDR2 YFSETQ. There are 14 residues in the CDR3. The CDR3 sequence: CASSLSGDDYEQYF. The CDR3 DNA reads as TGCGCCAGCAGCTTGTCAGGGGACGACTACGAGCAGTACTTC.

The chain carries TRBV6-2 or TRBV6-3 and TRBJ2-3; no definite D call. This CDR3 is built from 13 residues. Trimming pared 6 bases from V and 0 bases from J, leaving 7 bases between. CDR1 and CDR2 from the germline V gene are MNHEY and SVGEGT. DNA of the CDR3: TGTGCCAGCAGGGTGGACAGCACAGATACGCAGTATTTT. Its protein is CASRVDSTDTQYF.